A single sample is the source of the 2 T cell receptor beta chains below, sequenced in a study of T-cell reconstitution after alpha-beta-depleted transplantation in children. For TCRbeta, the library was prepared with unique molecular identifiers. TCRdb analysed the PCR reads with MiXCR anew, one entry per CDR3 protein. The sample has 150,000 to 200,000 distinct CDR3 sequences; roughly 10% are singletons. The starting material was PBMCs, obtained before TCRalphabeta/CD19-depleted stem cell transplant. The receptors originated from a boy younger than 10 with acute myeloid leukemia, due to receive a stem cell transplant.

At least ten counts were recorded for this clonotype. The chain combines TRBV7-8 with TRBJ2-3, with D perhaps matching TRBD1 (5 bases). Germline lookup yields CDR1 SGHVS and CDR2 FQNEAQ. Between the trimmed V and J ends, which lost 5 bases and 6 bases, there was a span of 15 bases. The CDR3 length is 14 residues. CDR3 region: CASSPGIFGDTQYF. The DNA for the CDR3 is TGTGCCAGCAGCCCAGGGATCTTCGGCGATACGCAGTATTTT.

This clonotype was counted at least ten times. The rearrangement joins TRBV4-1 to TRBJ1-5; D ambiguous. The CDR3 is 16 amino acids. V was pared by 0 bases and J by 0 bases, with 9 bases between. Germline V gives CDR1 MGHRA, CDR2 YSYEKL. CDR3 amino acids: CASSQERSYSNQPQHF. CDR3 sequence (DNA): TGCGCCAGCAGCCAAGAGCGCAGTTATAGCAATCAGCCCCAGCATTTT.